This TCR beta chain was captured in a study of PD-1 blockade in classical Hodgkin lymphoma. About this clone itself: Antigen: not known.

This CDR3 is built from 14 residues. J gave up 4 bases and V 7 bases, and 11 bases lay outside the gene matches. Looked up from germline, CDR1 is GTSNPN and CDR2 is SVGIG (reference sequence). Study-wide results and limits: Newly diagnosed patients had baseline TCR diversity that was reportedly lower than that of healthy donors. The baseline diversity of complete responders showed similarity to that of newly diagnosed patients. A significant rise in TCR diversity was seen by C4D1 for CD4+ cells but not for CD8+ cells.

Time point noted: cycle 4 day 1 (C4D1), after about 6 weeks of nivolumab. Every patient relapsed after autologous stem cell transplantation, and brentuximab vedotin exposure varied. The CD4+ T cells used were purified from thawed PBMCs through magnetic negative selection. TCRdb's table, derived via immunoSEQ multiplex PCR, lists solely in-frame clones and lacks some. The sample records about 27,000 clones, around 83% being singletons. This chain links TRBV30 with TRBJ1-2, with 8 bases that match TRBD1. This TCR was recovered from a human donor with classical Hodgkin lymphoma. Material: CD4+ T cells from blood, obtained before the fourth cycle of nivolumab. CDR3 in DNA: TGTGCCTTAGCCGGACAGGGAAAAGGCTATGGCTACACCTTC. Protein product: CALAGQGKGYGYTF.